The entry that follows covers one T cell receptor beta chain sequence. The antigen remains unidentified. This sample stems from a study of cytomegalovirus exposure and HLA in healthy donors. Study context: In an earlier analysis, approximately 120 million unique TCR beta sequences were found from some 200 million T cells.

Whole-study findings and limits: 87-base-pair reads could not separate some V segments, including TRBV6-2 and TRBV6-3.

PCR amplification relied on 60 Vbeta primers (plus 13 Jbeta primers). Data came from immunoSEQ multiplex PCR; TCRdb stores just in-frame clones and leaves some out. The sample records fewer than 200,000 clones, around 64% being singletons. With V trimmed by 8 bases and J by 6 bases, 3 bases remained unmatched. The CDR3 is 11 residues long. Germline V gene lookup returns CDR1 MNHEY and CDR2 SVGAGI. In nominal health when sampled, donors likely had unrecorded immune exposures nonetheless. The clonotype originates from a woman between 25 and 40 years old in good health and CMV-seronegative. V is TRBV6-5 and J is TRBJ2-7; 8 positions match TRBD1. Sample: PBMCs. The CDR3 region has the DNA TGTGCCAGCCCGACAGGGGCCGAGCAGTACTTC. Protein: CASPTGAEQYF.